These T cell receptor beta chains were read from a single sample in a study of T-cell memory formation after mild COVID-19. TCRdb analysed the 5' RACE reads with MiXCR anew, one entry per CDR3 protein. The sample lists 200,000 to 300,000 distinct CDR3 sequences, 16% occurring once. The sequencing input was PBMCs or a T cell subset sorted from them (not recorded which). The origin of the receptors is a man in his late teens or twenties who had mild COVID-19 (a few samples of this study predate the infection). Cell type and time point are not known. The CDR3 runs from the conserved cysteine through the conserved F or W. Fields, in order: clone size, V gene, D gene, J gene, CDR3 DNA, CDR3 protein. The D gene is left open where the match is weak. Not all rows give a size; the values are once, few, many and, for expanded clones, a class.

>NA|TRBV18|NA|TRBJ2-6
TGTGCCAGCTCCCGATTTCGCAACGAAGTCTCTGGGGCCAACGTCCTGACTTTC
CASSRFRNEVSGANVLTF
>NA|TRBV5-5|NA|TRBJ2-5
TGTGCCAGCAGCTTTGACAGCCTAGCGAGGGCCCAGTACTTC
CASSFDSLARAQYF
>NA|TRBV10-2|TRBD2|TRBJ2-1
TGCGCCAGCAGTGGGGCCGGGACTAGCGGGGTTGAGCAGTTCTTC
CASSGAGTSGVEQFF
>few|TRBV7-7|NA|TRBJ2-5
TGTGCCAGCTCCCCCGGGGCGAAAGAGACCCAGTACTTC
CASSPGAKETQYF
>few|TRBV5-6|NA|TRBJ2-3
TGTGCCAGCAGCTCGGTTACGGGTACGCAGTATTTT
CASSSVTGTQYF
>NA|TRBV29-1|TRBD1|TRBJ2-3
TGCAGCGTCCGACAGGGGTCGGGAACAGATACGCAGTATTTT
CSVRQGSGTDTQYF
>NA|TRBV12-3/TRBV12-4|TRBD1|TRBJ2-2
TGTGCCAGCGCGGGGACAGGGGTTACCGGGGAGCTGTTTTTT
CASAGTGVTGELFF
>NA|TRBV7-9|TRBD1|TRBJ1-6
TGTGCCAGCAGCCCCGACAGGGCTTATTCACCCCTCCACTTT
CASSPDRAYSPLHF
>NA|TRBV7-7|TRBD2|TRBJ2-1
TGTGCTAGCAGCTTGAGCGGGGCCCCCTACAATGAGCAGTTCTTC
CASSLSGAPYNEQFF
>NA|TRBV3-1|NA|TRBJ1-5
TGTGCCAGCAGCCAAGGGGAGGTCGGCAATCAGCCCCAGCATTTT
CASSQGEVGNQPQHF
>NA|TRBV19|TRBD1|TRBJ1-6
TGTGCCAGTAGCCAAACACGGGACAGCAATTCACCCCTCCACTTT
CASSQTRDSNSPLHF
>NA|TRBV5-6|NA|TRBJ2-7
TGTGCCAGCAGCTTGGTTGGCAGGGGCAGATACGAGCAGTACTTC
CASSLVGRGRYEQYF
>NA|TRBV7-3|TRBD2|TRBJ2-2
TGTGCCAGCAGCTTCAATAGCCGGACTAGCGGGGGCCCCGGGAACACCGGGGAGCTGTTTTTT
CASSFNSRTSGGPGNTGELFF
>few|TRBV2|NA|TRBJ1-1
TGTGCCAGCAGCTGGGACACTGAAGCTTTCTTT
CASSWDTEAFF
>NA|TRBV28|NA|TRBJ1-5
TGTGCCAGCAGGAGAGGTATTCTGGGCCAGCCCCAGCATTTT
CASRRGILGQPQHF
>many|TRBV9|NA|TRBJ1-1
TGTGCCAGCAGCGCCTCGGCCGGTCTATTGAACACTGAAGCTTTCTTT
CASSASAGLLNTEAFF
>NA|TRBV12-3/TRBV12-4|NA|TRBJ1-5
TGTGCCAGCAGCTCCATAAATGGCCCCCAGCATTTT
CASSSINGPQHF
>NA|TRBV5-1|NA|TRBJ2-3
TGCGCCAGCAGGACTGGACACCGCACAGATACGCAGTATTTT
CASRTGHRTDTQYF
>few|TRBV7-2|NA|TRBJ1-5
TGTGCCAGCAGCACTAGGGGGTTTCAGCCCCAGCATTTT
CASSTRGFQPQHF